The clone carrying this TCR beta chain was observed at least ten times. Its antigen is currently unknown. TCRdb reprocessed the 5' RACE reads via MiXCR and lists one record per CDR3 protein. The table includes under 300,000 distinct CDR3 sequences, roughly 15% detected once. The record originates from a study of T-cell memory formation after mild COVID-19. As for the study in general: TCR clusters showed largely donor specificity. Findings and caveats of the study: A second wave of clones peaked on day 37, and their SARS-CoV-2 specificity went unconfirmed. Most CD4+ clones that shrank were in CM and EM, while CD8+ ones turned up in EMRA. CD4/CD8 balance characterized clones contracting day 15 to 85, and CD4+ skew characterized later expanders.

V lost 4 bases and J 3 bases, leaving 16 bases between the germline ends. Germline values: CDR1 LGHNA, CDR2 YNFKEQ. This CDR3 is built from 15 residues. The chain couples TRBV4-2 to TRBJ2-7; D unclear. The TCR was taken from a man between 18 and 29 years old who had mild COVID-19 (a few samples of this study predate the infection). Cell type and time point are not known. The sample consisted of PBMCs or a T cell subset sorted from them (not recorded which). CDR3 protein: CASSLSSSGVYEQYF. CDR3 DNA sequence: TGTGCCAGCAGCCTTAGCTCCTCCGGAGTCTACGAGCAGTACTTC.